This TCR beta chain was sequenced in a study of blood T cell repertoires in COVID-19. Study details: There were acute and convalescent COVID-19 samples, and they came from the United States, Italy and Spain. T cells, B-cell-depleted T cells, or PBMCs supplied cDNA or gDNA.

This CDR3 is built from 13 residues. The V segment lost 0 bases and the J segment 8 bases; nucleotides outside the gene matches: 1. The V gene's germline CDR1 is LGHNA and CDR2 YSLEER. Sequenced by immunoSEQ multiplex PCR; TCRdb stores in-frame clones only, minus some. The sample records roughly 290,000 clones, roughly 89% being singletons. Participant ages covered about 18 to 95 years across 24 US areas. This clone showed up just a few times. The chain recombines TRBV4-3 with TRBJ2-1; 7 bases fit TRBD2. Sequenced: PBMCs or T cells enriched from blood (not recorded which). This receptor was taken from a woman aged 40 to 50 who had recovered from COVID-19. CDR3 nucleotide sequence: TGCGCCAGCAGCCAAGATCGGGGGGATGAGCAGTTCTTC. This encodes CASSQDRGDEQFF.